The next 25 T cell receptor beta chains were all read from a single sample in a study of regulatory and conventional T cells in breast cancer (dated by TCRdb to about 2015). The library was obtained by PCR. Sequencing took place on an Illumina MiSeq. TCRdb redid the processing of the public reads, applying fastp at Q25 and MiXCR, and retained in-frame beta chains. Each entry is one CDR3 protein sequence, shown with its most common DNA and genes. The sample table shows fewer than 20,000 distinct CDR3 sequences, and approximately 32% are seen once. Clones ranked in the top ten supply approximately 1.6% of the sample. The sequencing sample was made of conventional T cells from blood. These receptor sequences come from a female donor in good health.

This clonotype is classed as medium-sized (0.01 to 0.1%). V usage is TRBV7-9 and J usage is TRBJ1-2, with D perhaps matching TRBD1 (6 bases). V shed 4 bases and J shed 2 bases, with 14 bases lying between them. This CDR3 contains 15 residues. The germline V gene encodes CDR1 SEHNR and CDR2 FQNEAQ (reference sequence). The CDR3 region has the DNA TGTGCCAGCAGCTCACAATGGACAGAGAACTATGGCTACACCTTC. It translates to CASSSQWTENYGYTF.

The CDR3 spells CSALQETQYF. CDR3 sequence (DNA): TGCAGTGCTCTTCAAGAGACCCAGTACTTC. The chain couples TRBV20-1 to TRBJ2-5; no firm D call. CDR3 length: 10 residues. Germline V gives CDR1 DFQATT, CDR2 SNEGSKA (reference sequence). The ends were cut back, 5 bases at V and 2 bases at J, with 3 bases in the middle.

A few counts support this clonotype. V gene TRBV20-1 combines with J gene TRBJ2-7; D may match TRBD1 or TRBD2 (5 bases each). Germline V CDR1 and CDR2: DFQATT, SNEGSKA (reference sequence). V was clipped by 6 bases and J by 0 bases, with 21 bases between them. CDR3 size: 16 residues. CDR3 DNA sequence: TGCAGTGCCGCTCCTTCCCGGGACGTACTCTCCTACGAGCAGTACTTC. This gives the protein CSAAPSRDVLSYEQYF.

By share, this clonotype ranks as medium-sized. The chain employs TRBV11-2 and TRBJ2-1; 11 nucleotides match TRBD2. The trim removed 3 bases at V and 8 bases at J, leaving 12 bases unmatched. CDR1 and CDR2 (germline): SGHAT, FQNNGV. The CDR3 runs to 17 residues. The CDR3 spells CASSFPGIAGGPHEQFF. The CDR3 DNA sequence: TGTGCCAGCAGCTTCCCGGGGATAGCGGGAGGGCCGCATGAGCAGTTCTTC.

CDR3 sequence: CASSLGGDNQPQHF. As DNA, the CDR3 is TGTGCCAGCAGCTTAGGGGGGGACAACCAGCCCCAGCATTTT. The rearrangement uses TRBV7-8 and TRBJ1-5, with a weak D call TRBD1 (6 bases). The CDR3 runs 14 residues. The ends were cut back, 1 base at V and 7 bases at J, with 11 bases in the middle. From germline, CDR1 is SGHVS and CDR2 FQNEAQ. Together with reference TRBV7-8 and TRBJ1-5, the CDR3 gives the full variable domain: GAGVSQSPRYKVAKRGQDVALRCDPISGHVSLFWYQQALGQGPEFLTYFQNEAQLDKSGLPSDRFFAERPEGSVSTLKIQRTQQEDSAVYLCASSLGGDNQPQHFGDGTRLSIL.

This clonotype was found once. The chain is built from TRBV7-2 and TRBJ2-1; 8 nucleotides align to TRBD2. Germline V gene sequence: CDR1 SGHTA, CDR2 FQGNSA. CDR3 size: 15 residues. J lost 4 bases, V lost 2 bases, and 4 bases had no gene match. In DNA form, the CDR3 reads TGTGCCAGCAGCTTACTTAGCGGGGATTACAATGAGCAGTTCTTC. Its translation is CASSLLSGDYNEQFF.

This clonotype ranks as medium-sized. The chain combines TRBV29-1 with TRBJ2-1; TRBD1 matches 7 bases. Germline-derived CDR1 and CDR2 are SQVTM and ANQGSEA. The CDR3 covers 12 residues. V lost 3 bases, J lost 7 bases, and 3 bases stayed unmatched. For the CDR3, the DNA is TGCAGCGTTGAGGGACAGAGAAATGAGCAGTTCTTC. It translates to CSVEGQRNEQFF.

This clonotype was detected many times. This chain joins TRBV5-1 and TRBJ1-2, with D unclear. From germline, CDR1 is SGHRS and CDR2 YFSETQ. V lost 4 bases and J 6 bases, leaving 16 bases between the germline ends. The CDR3 is 14 amino acids. CDR3 loop: CASSPEGGSNGYTF. CDR3 nucleotides: TGCGCCAGCAGCCCTGAGGGCGGATCTAATGGCTACACCTTC.

V is TRBV20-1 and J is TRBJ2-7; 9 positions match TRBD2. Unmatched junction bases numbered 11, after V lost 5 bases and J lost 6 bases. Germline-derived CDR1 and CDR2 are DFQATT and SNEGSKA (reference sequence). This CDR3 is 14 amino acids long. The CDR3 sequence: CSAHVAGEFPEQYF. The CDR3 DNA reads TGCAGTGCTCATGTAGCGGGAGAGTTTCCCGAGCAGTACTTC.

This clonotype was observed a handful of times. The chain links TRBV6-2 or TRBV6-3 to TRBJ2-1, with 7 bases aligning to TRBD1. CDR1 is MNHEY, CDR2 SVGEGT, per germline. The CDR3 length is 13 residues. The V and J ends lost 8 bases and 5 bases, in that order; junction bases with no gene match: 6. The CDR3 sequence is CASGTGADNEQFF. The CDR3 bases are TGTGCCAGCGGTACAGGGGCGGACAATGAGCAGTTCTTC.

The sample holds a few counts of this clonotype. The rearrangement joins TRBV7-9 to TRBJ2-1; TRBD2 is a possible D gene (5 bases). V lost 6 bases and J lost 3, with 12 bases in between. Germline V gives CDR1 SEHNR, CDR2 FQNEAQ (reference sequence). This CDR3 is 14 amino acids long. The CDR3 is CASSLAALYNEQFF. CDR3 DNA sequence: TGTGCCAGCAGTCTAGCCGCCCTCTACAATGAGCAGTTCTTC.

This clonotype is judged medium-sized. The chain links TRBV12-3 or TRBV12-4 to TRBJ2-5, with D perhaps given as TRBD1 or TRBD2 (5 bases each). V gave up 5 bases and J gave up 4 bases, with 17 bases separating them. The CDR3 spans 15 residues. The CDR3 DNA reads TGTGCCAGCAGTCCCGGGACGGTGGTTCGAGAGACCCAGTACTTC. Its translation is CASSPGTVVRETQYF.

The chain links TRBV18 to TRBJ2-1, with 8 bases identical to TRBD2. The CDR3 loop spans 16 amino acids. Germline V CDR1 and CDR2: KGHSH, LQKENI. The ends lost 0 bases at V and 3 bases at J; junction bases unmatched: 4. The CDR3 region has the DNA TGTGCCAGCTCACCACCCCCGGGGGGGATCTACAATGAGCAGTTCTTC. Its protein is CASSPPPGGIYNEQFF.

This clonotype was seen a few times. This sequence joins TRBV7-2 and TRBJ2-3, with 11 positions matching TRBD2. Germline V CDR1 and CDR2: SGHTA, FQGNSA. V lost 4 bases and J lost 3; bases outside the gene matches: 6. The CDR3 is 16 amino acids. CDR3 region: CASSSPLAGGTDTQYF. The CDR3 coding sequence is TGTGCCAGCAGCTCGCCTCTAGCGGGAGGAACAGATACGCAGTATTTT.

Worth noting for this clonotype: A much more abundant neighbour one base away suggests this may be a read error. The V and J genes are TRBV12-3 or TRBV12-4 and TRBJ2-3; D gene ambiguous. The CDR3 contains 13 residues. For the CDR3, the DNA is TGTACCAGCACCCGGAAGAGCACAGATACGCAGTATTTT. It encodes CTSTRKSTDTQYF.

The chain joins TRBV27 to TRBJ1-1; 8 bases are a match to TRBD1. Trimming took 4 bases from V and 4 from J; bases not matched to a gene: 8. Germline V lookup: CDR1 MNHEY, CDR2 SMNVEV (reference sequence). This CDR3 comprises 15 residues. The CDR3 reads CASSWRLTGGTEAFF. CDR3 bases: TGTGCCAGCAGTTGGCGCTTAACAGGGGGCACTGAAGCTTTCTTT.

This clonotype was seen more than once but under ten times. The gene calls are TRBV12-3 or TRBV12-4 and TRBJ1-6; D perhaps matches TRBD1 (6 bases). V was cut by 1 base and J by 16 bases, with 8 bases left in between. The CDR3 extends over 11 amino acids. CDR3 in amino acids: CASSLGGQLHF. The CDR3 DNA is TGTGCCAGCAGTTTAGGAGGACAGCTCCACTTT.

This chain uses TRBV24-1 with TRBJ2-1; D possibly uses TRBD1 or TRBD2 (7 bases each). Germline V gene lookup returns CDR1 KGHDR and CDR2 SFDVKD. V lost 2 bases and J lost 6, with 13 bases in between. CDR3 length: 15 residues. The DNA of the CDR3 is TGTGCCACCAGTGATTCCCAGGGGGGGGGCAATGAGCAGTTCTTC. This sequence encodes CATSDSQGGGNEQFF.

This clonotype is labeled as medium-sized. The rearrangement links TRBV20-1 to TRBJ2-3; D may be TRBD2 (5 bases). V was clipped by 0 bases and J by 1 base, with 14 bases between them. This CDR3 contains 16 residues. The germline V gene has CDR1 DFQATT and CDR2 SNEGSKA (reference sequence). The CDR3 region has the DNA TGCAGTGCTAGAGATATAGGAAGCGGACGCACAGATACGCAGTATTTT. This sequence encodes CSARDIGSGRTDTQYF.

This clonotype was detected only a few times. The chain links TRBV6-1 to TRBJ1-5; 7 bases map to TRBD1. CDR3 size: 18 residues. The germline CDR1 and CDR2 sequences are MNHNS and SASEGT. V trimming: 5 bases; J trimming: 3 bases; junction bases outside the gene matches: 16. The DNA for the CDR3 is TGTGCCAGCAGTTCGGGCCGCGCCCTTGACAGGGACAATCAGCCCCAGCATTTT. Translated: CASSSGRALDRDNQPQHF.

A note on this clonotype: This could be a read error, since a much larger clone is one nucleotide away. This likely comes from a read error, as the CDR3 has no conserved phenylalanine or tryptophan at its end. This chain connects TRBV20-1 to TRBJ2-7; 10 nucleotides match TRBD1. The V gene end was trimmed by 6 bases and the J gene end by 3 bases; junction bases not matched to a gene: 8. Germline V gene sequence: CDR1 DFQATT, CDR2 SNEGSKA (reference sequence). The CDR3 consists of 14 residues. The CDR3 is CSASGTGENYEQYS. CDR3 in DNA: TGCAGTGCGAGTGGGACAGGGGAAAACTACGAGCAGTACTCC.

This clonotype was counted a single time. The junction differs from germline at one of its ends, possibly a read error. The CDR3 region is CASSLRQHSNQPQHF. CDR3 sequence (DNA): TGTGCCAGTAGCTTGAGACAGCATAGCAATCAGCCCCAGCATTTT. The chain links TRBV5-8 to TRBJ1-5; a possible D gene is TRBD1 (5 bases). The CDR3 loop spans 15 amino acids. Per germline, CDR1 SGHTS and CDR2 YDEGEE.

The CDR3 loop reads CATSDLQAGVMNEQFF. The CDR3 nucleotides read TGTGCCACCAGTGATTTGCAAGCGGGAGTTATGAATGAGCAGTTCTTC. The rearrangement links TRBV24-1 to TRBJ2-1, with TRBD2 matching 8 bases. CDR1 and CDR2 from the germline V gene are KGHDR and SFDVKD. The trim removed 0 bases at V and 7 bases at J, leaving 7 bases unmatched. The CDR3 runs to 16 residues.

This clonotype was recorded a few times. V usage is TRBV12-3 or TRBV12-4 and J usage is TRBJ1-1, with D possibly TRBD1 on 6 matching bases. This CDR3 region has 12 residues. V gave up 2 bases and J gave up 6 bases, with 7 bases separating them. The CDR3 DNA is TGTGCCAGCAGTTTAAGGGGGGCTGAAGCTTTCTTT. This translates into CASSLRGAEAFF.

This rearrangement joins TRBV7-2 to TRBJ1-5; tentatively, D is TRBD1 (5 bases). Germline CDR1 SGHTA, CDR2 FQGNSA. The CDR3 runs 14 residues. V lost 7 bases to trimming and J lost 3 bases, with 13 bases between them. The CDR3 DNA sequence: TGTGCCAGCACCCGGGGCGGAGTCAATCAGCCCCAGCATTTT. It codes for CASTRGGVNQPQHF.